This TCR beta chain was retrieved from a study of naive and memory T cell subsets. TCR cDNA received a 3' ligated oligonucleotide that carried a UMI. Amplification of ligated cDNA took four PCR rounds with SP2 and nested alpha and beta constant primers. TCRdb processed the UMI-ligation and nested PCR reads anew with MiXCR; each CDR3 protein has one entry. The sample contains fewer than 30,000 distinct CDR3 sequences, around 4.9% of which appear only once. This clonotype appeared many times. J was trimmed by 3 bases and V by 1 base; bases with no gene match: 6. The CDR3 loop spans 16 amino acids. Germline V gives CDR1 SGHRS, CDR2 YFSETQ.

The receptor was derived from an adult in good health. The genes are TRBV5-1 and TRBJ2-2; 7 bases are a match to TRBD1. The sequenced material came from blood. The CDR3 bases are TGCGCCAGCAGCTTGATCCCGGGACAGCACACCGGGGAGCTGTTTTTT. Protein sequence: CASSLIPGQHTGELFF.